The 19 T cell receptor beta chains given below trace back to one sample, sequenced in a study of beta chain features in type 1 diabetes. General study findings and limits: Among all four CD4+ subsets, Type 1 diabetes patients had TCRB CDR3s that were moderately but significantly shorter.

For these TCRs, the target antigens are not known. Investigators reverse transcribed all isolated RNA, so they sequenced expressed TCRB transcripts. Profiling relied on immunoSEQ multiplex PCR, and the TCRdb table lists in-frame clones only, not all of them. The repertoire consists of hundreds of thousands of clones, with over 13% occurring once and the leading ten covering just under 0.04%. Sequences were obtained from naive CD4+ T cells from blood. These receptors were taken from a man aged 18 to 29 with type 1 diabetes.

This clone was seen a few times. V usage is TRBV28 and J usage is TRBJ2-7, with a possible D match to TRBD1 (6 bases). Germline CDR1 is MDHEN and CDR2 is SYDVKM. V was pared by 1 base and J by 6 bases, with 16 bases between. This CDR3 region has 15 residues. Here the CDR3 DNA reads TGTGCCAGCAGTTTATCAGGGGTTAGGGCGAGCGAGCAGTACTTC. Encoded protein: CASSLSGVRASEQYF.

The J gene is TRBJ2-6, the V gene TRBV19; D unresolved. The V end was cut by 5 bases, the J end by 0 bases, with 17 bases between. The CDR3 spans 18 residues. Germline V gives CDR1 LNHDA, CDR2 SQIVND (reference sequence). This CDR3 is CASSRYLQKSSGANVLTF. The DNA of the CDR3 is TGTGCCAGTAGTCGCTACCTACAGAAGAGCTCTGGGGCCAACGTCCTGACTTTC.

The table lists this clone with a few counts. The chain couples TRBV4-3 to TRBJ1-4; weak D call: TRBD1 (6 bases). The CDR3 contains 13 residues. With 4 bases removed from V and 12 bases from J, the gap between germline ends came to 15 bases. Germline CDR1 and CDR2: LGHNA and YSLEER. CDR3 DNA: TGCGCCAGCAGCCTCATGATACCAGGGGAACTGTTTTTT. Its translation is CASSLMIPGELFF.

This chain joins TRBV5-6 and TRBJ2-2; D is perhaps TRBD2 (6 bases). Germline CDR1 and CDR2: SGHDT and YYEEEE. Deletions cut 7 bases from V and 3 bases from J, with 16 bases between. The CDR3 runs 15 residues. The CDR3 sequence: CASALRDFYTGELFF. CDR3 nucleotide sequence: TGTGCCAGCGCTCTTAGGGACTTCTACACCGGGGAGCTGTTTTTT.

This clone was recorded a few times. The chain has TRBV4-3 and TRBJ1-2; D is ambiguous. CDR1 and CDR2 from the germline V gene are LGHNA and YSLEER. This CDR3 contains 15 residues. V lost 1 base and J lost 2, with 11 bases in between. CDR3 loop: CASSQAPRENYGYTF. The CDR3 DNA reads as TGCGCCAGCAGCCAAGCTCCTCGGGAAAACTATGGCTACACCTTC.

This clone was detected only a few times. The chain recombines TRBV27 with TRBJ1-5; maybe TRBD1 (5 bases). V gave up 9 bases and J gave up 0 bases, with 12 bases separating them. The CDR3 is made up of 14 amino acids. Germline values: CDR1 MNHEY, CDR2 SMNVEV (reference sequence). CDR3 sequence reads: CASSRVFSNQPQHF. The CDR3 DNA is TGTGCCAGTTCCAGGGTTTTTAGCAATCAGCCCCAGCATTTT.

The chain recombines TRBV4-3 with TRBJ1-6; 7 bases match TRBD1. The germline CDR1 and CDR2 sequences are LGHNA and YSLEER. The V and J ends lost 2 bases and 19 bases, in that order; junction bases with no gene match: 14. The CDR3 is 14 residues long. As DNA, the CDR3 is TGCGCCAGCAGCCAAACATCCGGACAGGAAGAAGTTCACTTT. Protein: CASSQTSGQEEVHF.

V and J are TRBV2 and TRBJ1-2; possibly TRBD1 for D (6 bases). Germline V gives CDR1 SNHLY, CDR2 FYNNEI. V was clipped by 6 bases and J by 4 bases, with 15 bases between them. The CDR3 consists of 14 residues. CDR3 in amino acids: CASSPRGASYGYTF. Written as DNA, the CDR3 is TGTGCCAGCAGCCCCCGGGGGGCCAGCTATGGCTACACCTTC.

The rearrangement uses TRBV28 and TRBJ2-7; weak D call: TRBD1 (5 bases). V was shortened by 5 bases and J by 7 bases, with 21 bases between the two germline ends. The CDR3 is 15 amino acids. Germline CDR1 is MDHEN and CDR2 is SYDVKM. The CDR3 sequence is CASSTLWARVEEQYF. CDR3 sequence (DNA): TGTGCCAGCAGTACCTTATGGGCCAGGGTCGAAGAGCAGTACTTC.

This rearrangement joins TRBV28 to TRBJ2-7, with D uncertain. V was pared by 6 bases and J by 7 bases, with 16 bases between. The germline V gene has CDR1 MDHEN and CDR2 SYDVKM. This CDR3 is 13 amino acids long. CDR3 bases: TGTGCCAGCAGAAGGTCCAGCCTATGGGAGCAGTACTTC. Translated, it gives CASRRSSLWEQYF.

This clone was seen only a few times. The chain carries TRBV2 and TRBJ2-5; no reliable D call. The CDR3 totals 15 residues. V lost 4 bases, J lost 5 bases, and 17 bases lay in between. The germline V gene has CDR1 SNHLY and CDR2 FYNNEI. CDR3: CASSGGTRGFETQYF. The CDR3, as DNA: TGTGCCAGCAGTGGAGGTACCCGTGGGTTTGAGACCCAGTACTTC.

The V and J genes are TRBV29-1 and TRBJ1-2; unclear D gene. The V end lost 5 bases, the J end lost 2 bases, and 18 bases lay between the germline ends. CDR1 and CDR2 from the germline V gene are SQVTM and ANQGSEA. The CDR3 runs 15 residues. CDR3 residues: CSVQTYRHQNYGYTF. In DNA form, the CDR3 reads TGCAGCGTTCAAACCTATAGACACCAGAACTATGGCTACACCTTC.

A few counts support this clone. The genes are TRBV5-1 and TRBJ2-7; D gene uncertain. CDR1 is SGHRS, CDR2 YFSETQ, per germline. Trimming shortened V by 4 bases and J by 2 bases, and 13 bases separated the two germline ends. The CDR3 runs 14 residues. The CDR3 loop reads CASSPRTETYEQYF. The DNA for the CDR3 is TGCGCCAGCAGCCCCCGGACCGAAACCTACGAGCAGTACTTC. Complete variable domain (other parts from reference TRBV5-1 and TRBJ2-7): KAGVTQTPRYLIKTRGQQVTLSCSPISGHRSVSWYQQTPGQGLQFLFEYFSETQRNKGNFPGRFSGRQFSNSRSEMNVSTLELGDSALYLCASSPRTETYEQYFGPGTRLTVT.

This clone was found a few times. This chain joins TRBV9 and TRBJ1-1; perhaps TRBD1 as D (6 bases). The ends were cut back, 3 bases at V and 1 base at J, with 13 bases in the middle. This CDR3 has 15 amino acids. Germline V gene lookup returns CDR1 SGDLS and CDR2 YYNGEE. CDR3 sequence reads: CASSDRALGNTEAFF. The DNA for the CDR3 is TGTGCCAGCAGCGACAGGGCCCTCGGGAACACTGAAGCTTTCTTT.

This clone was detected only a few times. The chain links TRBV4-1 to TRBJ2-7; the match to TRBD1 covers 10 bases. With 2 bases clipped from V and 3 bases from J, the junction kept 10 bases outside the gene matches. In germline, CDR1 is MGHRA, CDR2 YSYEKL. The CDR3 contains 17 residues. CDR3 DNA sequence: TGCGCCAGCAGCCAACCCCCCCCGTGGGACAGGGGCTACGAGCAGTACTTC. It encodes CASSQPPPWDRGYEQYF.

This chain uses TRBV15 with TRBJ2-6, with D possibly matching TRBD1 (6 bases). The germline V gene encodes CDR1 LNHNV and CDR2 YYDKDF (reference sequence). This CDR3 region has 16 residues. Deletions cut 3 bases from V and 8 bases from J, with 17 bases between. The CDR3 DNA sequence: TGTGCCACCAGCAGCCCAAGGGGGTACAAGACCAACGTCCTGACTTTC. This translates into CATSSPRGYKTNVLTF.

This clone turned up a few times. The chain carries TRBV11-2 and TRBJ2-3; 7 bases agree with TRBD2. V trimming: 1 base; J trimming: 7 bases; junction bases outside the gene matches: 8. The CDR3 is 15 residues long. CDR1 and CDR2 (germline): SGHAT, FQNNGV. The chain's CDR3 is CASSLAGGGINTQYF. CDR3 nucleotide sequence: TGTGCCAGCAGCTTAGCTGGGGGAGGGATAAATACGCAGTATTTT.

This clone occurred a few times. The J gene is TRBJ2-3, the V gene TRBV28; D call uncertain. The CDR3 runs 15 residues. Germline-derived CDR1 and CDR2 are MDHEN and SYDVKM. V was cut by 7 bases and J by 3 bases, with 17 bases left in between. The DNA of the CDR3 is TGTGCCAGCACTACTCCCTCCCGCGCGACAGATACGCAGTATTTT. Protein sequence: CASTTPSRATDTQYF.

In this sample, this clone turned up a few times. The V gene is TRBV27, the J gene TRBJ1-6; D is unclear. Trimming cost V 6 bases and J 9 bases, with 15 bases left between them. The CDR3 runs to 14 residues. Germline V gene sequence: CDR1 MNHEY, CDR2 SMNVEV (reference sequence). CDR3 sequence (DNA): TGTGCCAGCAGCATCGGAGTGGTCGCTTCACCCCTCCACTTT. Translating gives CASSIGVVASPLHF.